This TCR beta chain was retrieved from a study of T cell changes during pregnancy in multiple sclerosis. Assay used: immunoSEQ multiplex PCR; TCRdb lists only in-frame clones, some missing. The repertoire includes 35,000 to 50,000 clones, around 84% of them detected once, and around 0.7% sits in the top ten. Sample: CD4+ T cells from peripheral blood mononuclear cells, taken before pregnancy. This TCR derives from a female donor with multiple sclerosis, enrolled in a pregnancy study.

The CDR3 spells CASSLKRGARTDTQYF. DNA of the CDR3: TGTGCCAGCAGCTTAAAGCGGGGGGCTCGCACAGATACGCAGTATTTT. The chain carries TRBV7-2 and TRBJ2-3; 9 nucleotides align to TRBD2. This CDR3 has 16 amino acids. With V trimmed by 2 bases and J by 1 base, 4 bases remained unmatched. Germline loops: CDR1 SGHTA, CDR2 FQGNSA.